This entry concerns a single TCR beta chain. This sample is drawn from a study of blood T cell repertoires in COVID-19. Here immunoSEQ multiplex PCR was the method, and the copy in TCRdb shows in-frame clones only, minus some. The table lists 100,000 to 150,000 clones, around 89% of them singletons, with approximately 4.5% in the top ten. This CDR3 comprises 16 residues. V dropped 4 bases and J dropped 6; count of bases not matched to a gene: 9. Germline V CDR1 and CDR2: MNHEY, SVGAGI. The specimen sequenced was peripheral blood. This sequence was found in a man aged 55 to 70 with COVID-19, enrolled during active disease. The chain uses TRBV6-5 and TRBJ1-2; TRBD1 agrees at 12 bases. The DNA for the CDR3 is TGTGCCAGCAGTTTCGCCTCCGGGACAGGGGGCAATGGCTACACCTTC. Translated, it gives CASSFASGTGGNGYTF.